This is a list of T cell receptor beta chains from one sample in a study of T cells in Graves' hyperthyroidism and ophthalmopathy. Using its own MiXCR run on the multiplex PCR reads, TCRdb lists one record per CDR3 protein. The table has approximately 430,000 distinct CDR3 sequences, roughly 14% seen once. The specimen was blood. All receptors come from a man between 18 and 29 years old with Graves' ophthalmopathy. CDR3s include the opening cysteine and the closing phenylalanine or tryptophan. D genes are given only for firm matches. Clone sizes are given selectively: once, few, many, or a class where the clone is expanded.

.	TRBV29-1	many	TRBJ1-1	TGCAGCGCCGAGGTAACTATGAACACTGAAGCTTTCTTT	CSAEVTMNTEAFF
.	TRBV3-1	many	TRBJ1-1	TGTGCCAGCAGCCAACGACAAGCAGGGACTGAAGCTTTCTTT	CASSQRQAGTEAFF
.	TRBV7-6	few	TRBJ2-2	TGTGCCAGCAGACCCGGGGGTACCGGGACACTGAACACCGGGGAGCTGTTTTTT	CASRPGGTGTLNTGELFF
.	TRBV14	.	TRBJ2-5	TGTGCCAGCAGCCATTCTGAGACCCAGTACTTC	CASSHSETQYF
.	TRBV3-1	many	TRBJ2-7	TGTGCCAGCAGCCAAGGCTCTTCCGAGCAGTACTTC	CASSQGSSEQYF
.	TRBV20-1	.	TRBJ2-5	TGCAGTGCGACCTATTCTCAGACCCAGTACTTC	CSATYSQTQYF
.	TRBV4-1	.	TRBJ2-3	TGCGCCAGCAGCCCACGGGCCGCCTTCTTGCGCGTGAACACAGATACGCAGTATTTT	CASSPRAAFLRVNTDTQYF
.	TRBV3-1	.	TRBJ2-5	TGTGCCAGCAGGGTTGACACCGGGGAGACCCAGTACTTC	CASRVDTGETQYF
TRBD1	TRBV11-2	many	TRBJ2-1	TGTGCCAGCAGCTTAGGTGGGACAGGGGGCTACAATGAGCAGTTCTTC	CASSLGGTGGYNEQFF
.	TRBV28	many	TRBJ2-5	TGTGCCAGCAGTTTCTACCCACCCAGGGAGACCCAGTACTTC	CASSFYPPRETQYF
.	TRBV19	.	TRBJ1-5	TGTGCCAGTAGTGGGGAGATGTATCAGCCCCAGCATTTT	CASSGEMYQPQHF
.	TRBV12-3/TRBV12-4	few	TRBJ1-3	TGTGCCAGCAGAGCACAGGGTCTCTCTGGAAACACCATATATTTT	CASRAQGLSGNTIYF
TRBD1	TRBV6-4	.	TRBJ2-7	TGTGCCAGCAGTGCCCTCGGTTTTTTGGCTTACAGGGGGCTTACTTACGAGCAGTACTTC	CASSALGFLAYRGLTYEQYF
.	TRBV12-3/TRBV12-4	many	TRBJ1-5	TGTGCCAGCAGCAAACCGGAAGTTCATCAGCCCCAGCATTTT	CASSKPEVHQPQHF
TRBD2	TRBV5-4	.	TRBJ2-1	TGTGCCAGCAGCTTGTCCGCGGGAGGAGGAACCTACAATGAGCAGTTCTTC	CASSLSAGGGTYNEQFF
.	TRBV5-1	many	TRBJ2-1	TGCGCCAGCAGCCCTCAGCCTAGCTCCTACAATGAGCAGTTCTTC	CASSPQPSSYNEQFF
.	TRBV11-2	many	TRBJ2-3	TGTGCCAGCAGCGCCGCCGGGACGACCCGCACAGATACGCAGTATTTT	CASSAAGTTRTDTQYF
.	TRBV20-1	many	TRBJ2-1	TGCAGTGCTAGGTCGCAACAAGCCACCCACTACAATGAGCAGTTCTTC	CSARSQQATHYNEQFF
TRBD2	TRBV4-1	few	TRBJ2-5	TGCGCCAGCAGCGGTGGGACTACATTGTACCAAGAGACCCAGTACTTC	CASSGGTTLYQETQYF
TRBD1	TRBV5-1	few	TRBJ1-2	TGCGCCAGCAGCTTGGAATCAGGGGGAGATGGCTACACCTTC	CASSLESGGDGYTF
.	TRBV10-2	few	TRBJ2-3	TGCGCCAGCAGAGGAACAGCCATTGCGCAGTATTTT	CASRGTAIAQYF
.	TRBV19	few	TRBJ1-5	TGTGCCAGTAGTATTGCCGATCGGGGGTTCCTAAATCAGCCCCAGCATTTT	CASSIADRGFLNQPQHF
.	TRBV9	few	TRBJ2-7	TGTGCCAGCAGCCTAAGAGGGGCCGGTTACGAGCAGTACTTC	CASSLRGAGYEQYF
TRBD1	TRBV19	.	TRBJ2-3	TGTGCCAGTAGAAATACGGGACAGGGATTGTATACGCAGTATTTT	CASRNTGQGLYTQYF
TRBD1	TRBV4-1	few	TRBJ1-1	TGCGCCAGCACCCCAGGGGGAGTGGGGTACACTGAAGCTTTCTTT	CASTPGGVGYTEAFF
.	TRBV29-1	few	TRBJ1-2	TGCAGCGTTGGTGGGATTGACTATGGCTACACCTTC	CSVGGIDYGYTF
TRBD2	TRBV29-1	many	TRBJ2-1	TGCAGCGTTGAATTCCTAGCGGGAAACTACAATGAGCAGTTCTTC	CSVEFLAGNYNEQFF
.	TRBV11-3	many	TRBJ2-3	TGTGCCAGCAGCTTTACAGGGTCTAGCGCAGATACGCAGTATTTT	CASSFTGSSADTQYF
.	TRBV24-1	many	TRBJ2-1	TGTGCCACCAGTGATTACAGAGCCTCCTACAATGAGCAGTTCTTC	CATSDYRASYNEQFF
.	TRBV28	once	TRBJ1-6	TGTGCCAGCAGCGATCATTCACCCCTCCACTTT	CASSDHSPLHF
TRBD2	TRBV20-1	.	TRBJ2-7	TGCAGTGCTAGGGTACGTGGGAGGGGCTACGAGCAGTACTTC	CSARVRGRGYEQYF
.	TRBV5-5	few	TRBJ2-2	TGTGCCAGCATGAAGGCGAACACCGGGGAGCTGTTTTTT	CASMKANTGELFF
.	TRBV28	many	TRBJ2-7	TGTGCCAGCAGTCCCCCTAACGGCGTACTAGCCTTCTACGAGCAGTACTTC	CASSPPNGVLAFYEQYF
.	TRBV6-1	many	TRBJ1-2	TGTGCCAGCAGCCCGCCCGCCAGGGGCCTTAACTATGGCTACACCTTC	CASSPPARGLNYGYTF
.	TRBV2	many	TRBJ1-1	TGTGCCAGCAGCCTGGGGAGGGCAGCCGCTATGAACACTGAAGCTTTCTTT	CASSLGRAAAMNTEAFF
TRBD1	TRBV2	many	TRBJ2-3	TGTGCCAGCGGGGGACAGGGTAAAGATACGCAGTATTTT	CASGGQGKDTQYF
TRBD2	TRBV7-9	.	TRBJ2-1	TGTGCCATCACCTATACTAGCGGGAGGGTTAATGAGCAGTTCTTC	CAITYTSGRVNEQFF
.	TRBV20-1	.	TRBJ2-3	TGCAGTGAGGTTGTAGTAGATACGCAGTATTTT	CSEVVVDTQYF
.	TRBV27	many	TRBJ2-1	TGTGCCAGCCGACAGGTGTTGCATTACAATGAGCAGTTCTTC	CASRQVLHYNEQFF
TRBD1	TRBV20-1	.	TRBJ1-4	TGCAGTGCACCGACAGGGCAGGGTGAAAAACTGTTTTTT	CSAPTGQGEKLFF
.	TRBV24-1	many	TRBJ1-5	TGTGCCACCAGTGAGACGGGCAGGCCCCAGCATTTT	CATSETGRPQHF
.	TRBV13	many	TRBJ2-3	TGTGCCAGCGGACAGCCAAAATTCACAGATACGCAGTATTTT	CASGQPKFTDTQYF
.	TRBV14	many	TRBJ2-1	TGTGCCAGCAGCCAAGGACGCGTGTACAATGAGCAGTTCTTC	CASSQGRVYNEQFF
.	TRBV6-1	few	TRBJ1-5	TGTGCCAGCAGTTGGGAAGGGGTCAATCAGCCCCAGCATTTT	CASSWEGVNQPQHF
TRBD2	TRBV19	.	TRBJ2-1	TGTGCCAGTAGTTCGACTAGCGGGAGTCCAAATGAGCAGTTCTTC	CASSSTSGSPNEQFF
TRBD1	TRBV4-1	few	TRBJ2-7	TGCGCCAGCAGCCAAAGGGACAGGCACTACGAGCAGTACTTC	CASSQRDRHYEQYF
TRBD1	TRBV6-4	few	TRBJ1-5	TGTGCCAGCGGCGGGACAGATAGCAATCAGCCCCAGCATTTT	CASGGTDSNQPQHF
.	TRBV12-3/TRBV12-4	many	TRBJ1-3	TGTGCCAGCAGCCCCAACGAAGGGGGAAACACCATATATTTT	CASSPNEGGNTIYF
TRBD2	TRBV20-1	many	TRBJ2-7	TGCAGTGCTCTTAGCGGGAGGGGTCTCTACGAGCAGTACTTC	CSALSGRGLYEQYF
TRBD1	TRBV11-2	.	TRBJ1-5	TGTGCCAGCAGCCCCGGGACAGGGGAGCCCCAGCATTTT	CASSPGTGEPQHF
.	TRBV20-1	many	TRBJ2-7	TGCAGTGCTAGAGGGACTTCCACCTCTAGGGAGCAGTACTTC	CSARGTSTSREQYF
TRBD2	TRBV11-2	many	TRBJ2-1	TGTGCCAGCAGCTTAGTAGTACCCGGGAGGGGCAACAATGAGCAGTTCTTC	CASSLVVPGRGNNEQFF
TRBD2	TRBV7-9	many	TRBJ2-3	TGTGCCAGCAGCTCATCTCTAGCGGGGGGCCGCACAGATACGCAGTATTTT	CASSSSLAGGRTDTQYF
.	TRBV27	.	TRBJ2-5	TGTGCCAGCATTGGGGGCCCAGCGAGGCAAGAGACCCAGTACTTC	CASIGGPARQETQYF
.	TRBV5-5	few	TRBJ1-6	TGTGCCAGCAGCTCCCCAGTGAATTCACCCCTCCACTTT	CASSSPVNSPLHF
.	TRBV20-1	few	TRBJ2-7	TGCAGTGCTAGTACCCAGCGAGAAGCCTGGGAGCAGTACTTC	CSASTQREAWEQYF
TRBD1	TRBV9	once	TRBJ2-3	TGTGCCAGCAGACACCCCGGGACAGGGGGCACATATACGCAGTATTTT	CASRHPGTGGTYTQYF
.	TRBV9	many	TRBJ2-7	TGTGCCAGCAGCGAGGGTGGCAGCTCCTACGAGCAGTACTTC	CASSEGGSSYEQYF